This is a list of T cell receptor beta chains from one sample in a study of control samples from healthy donors and cancer patients. Data came from immunoSEQ multiplex PCR; TCRdb stores just in-frame clones and leaves some out. Of fewer than 200,000 clones detected, just under 95% appear once; the ten largest clones hold about 4%. Sequenced sample: blood. Receptors were obtained from a woman aged 55-69 years in good health. CDR3s include the opening cysteine and the closing phenylalanine or tryptophan. D genes are given only for firm matches.

TRBV21-1,NA,TRBJ2-7,TGTGCCAGGGGCCCGGGAACATGTCTCGGTGGCTCCTACGAGCAGTACTTC,CARGPGTCLGGSYEQYF
TRBV6-4,TRBD1,TRBJ1-5,TGTGCCAACAGGGGGGCTCAGCCCCAGCATTTT,CANRGAQPQHF
TRBV27,NA,TRBJ2-7,TGTGCCAGCAGTGTGAGAAAAGTGGAGTCAGGGGCCTACGAGCAGTACTTC,CASSVRKVESGAYEQYF
TRBV4-3,NA,TRBJ2-1,TGCGCCAGCAGCCAAGGTCCGGGGAATGAGCAGTTCTTC,CASSQGPGNEQFF
TRBV24-1,NA,TRBJ2-2,TGTGCCACCTTAGGGGAGCTGTTTTTT,CATLGELFF
TRBV18,NA,TRBJ1-6,TGTGCCAGCTCACCACGACCAGGGAATAATTCACCCCTCCACTTT,CASSPRPGNNSPLHF
TRBV12-3/TRBV12-4,NA,TRBJ2-2,TGTGCCAGCAGTTTAGTGGCCACCGGGGAGCTGTTTTTT,CASSLVATGELFF
TRBV6-5,NA,TRBJ1-2,TGTGCCAGCAGATTCCTAAAAATCCCGTATGGCTACACCTTC,CASRFLKIPYGYTF
TRBV11-3,NA,TRBJ2-1,TGTGCCAGCAGCCTGCAAGACTTGGATGAGCAGTTCTTC,CASSLQDLDEQFF
TRBV4-3,TRBD1,TRBJ1-2,TGCGCCAGCAGCCAAGCGATGGGGACAGAGACCTTATATGGCTACACCTTC,CASSQAMGTETLYGYTF
TRBV6-5,TRBD1,TRBJ1-6,TGTGCCAGCAGTTACTCCTGGGACAGAGCTAATTCACCCCTCCACTTT,CASSYSWDRANSPLHF
TRBV7-2,NA,TRBJ1-1,TGTGCCAGCAGCTTAGTCGGGGAGTTCGTCACTGAAGCTTTCTTT,CASSLVGEFVTEAFF
TRBV2,NA,TRBJ2-6,TGTGCCAGCAGTGAAGTCAGGGGCGCCGGGGCCAACGTCCTGACTTTC,CASSEVRGAGANVLTF
TRBV7-2,NA,TRBJ1-1,TGTGCCAGCAGCTCCCCCCGGGGGGGGCTAGGTGGCACTGAAGCTTTCTTT,CASSSPRGGLGGTEAFF
TRBV14,NA,TRBJ1-2,TGTGCCAGCAGCCAAGGTGCCCCAATGAGAGCTAACTATGGCTACACCTTC,CASSQGAPMRANYGYTF
TRBV6-5,TRBD1,TRBJ2-3,TGTGCCAGCAGAGGACAGGCCAGAGATACGCAGTATTTT,CASRGQARDTQYF
TRBV25-1,TRBD1,TRBJ2-3,TGTGCCAGCAGTGAATATAGTGGGACAGTTAGCACAGATACGCAGTATTTT,CASSEYSGTVSTDTQYF